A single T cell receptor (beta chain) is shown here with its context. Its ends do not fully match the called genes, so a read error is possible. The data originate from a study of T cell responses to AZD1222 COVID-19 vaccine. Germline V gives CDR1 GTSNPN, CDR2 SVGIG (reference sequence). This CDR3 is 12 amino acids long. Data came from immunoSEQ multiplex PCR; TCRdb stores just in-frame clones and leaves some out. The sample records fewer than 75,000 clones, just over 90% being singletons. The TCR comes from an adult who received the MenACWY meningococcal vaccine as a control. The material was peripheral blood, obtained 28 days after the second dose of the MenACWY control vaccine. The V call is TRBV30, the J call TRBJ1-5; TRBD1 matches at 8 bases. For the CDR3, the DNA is TGTGCCTTCGGACAGGGCAACCAGCCCCAGCATTTT. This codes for CAFGQGNQPQHF.